This TCR beta chain was obtained from a study of T cell repertoires in cytomegalovirus infection. At the level of the study: The study used recently identified HLA-C-restricted and well-studied HLA-B-restricted CMV epitopes.

There are 16 residues in the CDR3. V was cut by 5 bases and J by 0 bases, with 16 bases left in between. Germline V gene lookup returns CDR1 SGHVS and CDR2 FNYEAQ. One entry per CDR3 protein results from TCRdb running MiXCR on the reads. The data contain 700,000 to 950,000 distinct CDR3 sequences, 30% to 35% of them singletons. This clonotype was counted between two and nine times. Its antigen is still unknown. The material was cultured CD8+ T cells from PBMCs, obtained from culture after CMV antigen stimulation. This chain connects TRBV7-6 to TRBJ1-2; a possible D gene is TRBD1 (5 bases). This clonotype originated in a human donor in good health (CMV status not recorded). Some clones in this sample may be carry-over from other donors' samples. CDR3 loop: CASSGHMDTANYGYTF. CDR3 DNA sequence: TGTGCCAGCAGCGGACACATGGACACTGCTAACTATGGCTACACCTTC.